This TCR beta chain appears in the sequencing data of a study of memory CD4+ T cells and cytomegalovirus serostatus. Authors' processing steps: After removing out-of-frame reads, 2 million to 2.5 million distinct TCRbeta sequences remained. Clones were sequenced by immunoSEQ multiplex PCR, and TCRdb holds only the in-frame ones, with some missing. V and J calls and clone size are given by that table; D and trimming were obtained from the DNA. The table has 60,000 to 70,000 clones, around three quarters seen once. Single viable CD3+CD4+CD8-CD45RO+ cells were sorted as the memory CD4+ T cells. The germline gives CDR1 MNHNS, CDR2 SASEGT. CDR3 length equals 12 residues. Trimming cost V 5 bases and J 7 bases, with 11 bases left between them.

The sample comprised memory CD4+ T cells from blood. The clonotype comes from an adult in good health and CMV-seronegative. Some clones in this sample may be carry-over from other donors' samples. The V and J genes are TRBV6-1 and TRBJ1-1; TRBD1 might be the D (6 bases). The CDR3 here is CASSPGQLEAFF. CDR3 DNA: TGTGCCAGCAGTCCCGGACAGCTTGAAGCTTTCTTT.